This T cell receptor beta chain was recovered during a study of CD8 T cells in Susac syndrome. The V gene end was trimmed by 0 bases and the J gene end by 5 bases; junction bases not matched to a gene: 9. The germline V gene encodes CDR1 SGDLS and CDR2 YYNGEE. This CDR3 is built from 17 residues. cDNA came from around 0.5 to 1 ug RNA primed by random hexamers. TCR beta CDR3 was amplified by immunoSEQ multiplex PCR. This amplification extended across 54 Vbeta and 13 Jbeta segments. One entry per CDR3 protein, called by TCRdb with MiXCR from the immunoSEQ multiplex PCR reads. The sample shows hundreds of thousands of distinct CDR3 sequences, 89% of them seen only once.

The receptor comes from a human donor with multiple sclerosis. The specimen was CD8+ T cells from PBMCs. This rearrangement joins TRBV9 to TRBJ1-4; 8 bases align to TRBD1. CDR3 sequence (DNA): TGTGCCAGCAGCGTAGCCCAGGGGGCAGGTGGGAATGAAAAACTGTTTTTT. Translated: CASSVAQGAGGNEKLFF.